This TCR beta chain was found in a study of PD-1 blockade in classical Hodgkin lymphoma. All trial patients relapsed after autologous stem cell transplantation. Study-level findings and limits: Relapsed/refractory patients reportedly had the lowest baseline TCR diversity, below newly diagnosed patients, who were below healthy donors. The study found that TCR diversity rose significantly by C4D1 in CD4+ but not CD8+ cells. Baseline diversity resembling that of newly diagnosed patients was seen in complete responders. There remain no defined causes for the repertoire differences, which possibly reflect disease activity or prior therapy.

The germline V gene has CDR1 GTSNPN and CDR2 SVGIG (reference sequence). After removal of 3 bases from V and 3 bases from J, the junction contained 4 bases not matched to a gene. The CDR3 covers 14 residues. The method was immunoSEQ multiplex PCR; TCRdb's version includes in-frame clones alone and lacks a portion of them. The table shows 13,000 to 15,000 clones, with 82% occurring only once. To note about this clone: Its matching antigen is unknown.

This rearrangement joins TRBV30 to TRBJ2-3; 9 positions agree with TRBD1. This TCR was sampled from a human donor with classical Hodgkin lymphoma. The input for sequencing was peripheral blood mononuclear cells (PBMCs), taken at baseline. The CDR3 sequence is CAWRNRGRTDTQYF. CDR3 nucleotides: TGTGCCTGGAGAAACAGGGGGCGGACAGATACGCAGTATTTT.